The 32 T cell receptor beta chains given below trace back to one sample, sequenced in a study of Ad26.COV2.S vaccination and SARS-CoV-2 variants. The method was immunoSEQ multiplex PCR; TCRdb's version includes in-frame clones alone and lacks a portion of them. The sample has approximately 140,000 clones, just over 85% seen once; the top ten hold 5%. The sequences come from peripheral blood, collected after recovery from COVID-19. Receptor source: a human donor who had recovered from COVID-19.

The chain combines TRBV20-1 with TRBJ2-7; a weak D match, TRBD2 (5 bases). Germline loops: CDR1 DFQATT, CDR2 SNEGSKA (reference sequence). The CDR3 has 11 residues. Trimming left V 6 bases short and J 6 bases short, with 12 bases between. CDR3 region: CSATTSFEQYF. In DNA, the CDR3 is TGCAGTGCCACCACTAGTTTCGAGCAGTACTTC.

This chain joins TRBV27 and TRBJ1-5; 7 bases are a match to TRBD1. The CDR3 sequence is 16 residues long. V lost 6 bases and J lost 0; bases outside the gene matches: 8. CDR1 and CDR2 (germline): MNHEY, SMNVEV (reference sequence). CDR3 in amino acids: CASSRARDSSNQPQHF. The CDR3 region has the DNA TGTGCCAGCAGCCGGGCCCGGGACAGTAGCAATCAGCCCCAGCATTTT.

This chain joins TRBV11-2 and TRBJ2-3, with 9 bases identical to TRBD1. CDR3 length: 13 residues. Germline CDR1 is SGHAT and CDR2 is FQNNGV. Trimming took 5 bases from V and 9 from J; bases not matched to a gene: 6. Here the CDR3 reads CASSLLGQGTQYF. The CDR3 bases are TGTGCCAGCAGCCTATTGGGACAGGGCACGCAGTATTTT.

This sequence joins TRBV9 and TRBJ2-3; TRBD1 or TRBD2 may be the D gene (5 bases each). Germline V CDR1 and CDR2: SGDLS, YYNGEE. With 6 bases removed from V and 1 base from J, the gap between germline ends came to 15 bases. The CDR3 is 15 amino acids. As DNA, the CDR3 is TGTGCCAGCAACAAAGAGGGGTACGGCACAGATACGCAGTATTTT. The encoded protein is CASNKEGYGTDTQYF. Combining the CDR3 with reference TRBV9 and TRBJ2-3 gives the whole variable domain DSGVTQTPKHLITATGQRVTLRCSPRSGDLSVYWYQQSLDQGLQFLIQYYNGEERAKGNILERFSAQQFPDLHSELNLSSLELGDSALYFCASNKEGYGTDTQYFGPGTRLTVL.

This clone was seen a single time. The V and J genes are TRBV19 and TRBJ1-5; 8 bases match TRBD1. Trimming cost V 6 bases and J 4 bases; bases outside gene matches: 8. Germline assignment: CDR1 LNHDA and CDR2 SQIVND (reference sequence). This CDR3 has 15 residues. CDR3 amino acids: CASSWRQGTNQPQHF. Written as DNA, the CDR3 is TGTGCCAGTAGCTGGCGACAGGGGACGAATCAGCCCCAGCATTTT.

This chain connects TRBV6-4 to TRBJ2-1; D call uncertain. This CDR3 region has 12 residues. Germline V gene lookup returns CDR1 MRHNA and CDR2 SNTAGT. V was trimmed by 4 bases and J by 5 bases, leaving 6 bases between them. CDR3 sequence reads: CASSGWNNEQFF. The CDR3 DNA follows: TGTGCCAGCAGTGGATGGAACAATGAGCAGTTCTTC.

The rearrangement joins TRBV7-2 to TRBJ1-5; 7 nucleotides align to TRBD1. The CDR3 consists of 14 residues. Unmatched junction bases numbered 7, after V lost 5 bases and J lost 6 bases. CDR1 and CDR2 (germline): SGHTA, FQGNSA. The CDR3 sequence: CASSLGQAGQPQHF. The CDR3 DNA sequence: TGTGCCAGCAGCCTAGGACAGGCGGGTCAGCCCCAGCATTTT.

This clone was seen only a few times. The chain employs TRBV9 and TRBJ1-5, with D possibly TRBD1 on 6 matching bases. This CDR3 is built from 19 residues. The germline V and J ends were trimmed by 0 bases and 2 bases, with 21 bases remaining between them. Germline loops: CDR1 SGDLS, CDR2 YYNGEE. In DNA, the CDR3 is TGTGCCAGCAGCGTAGCACGGGTTGGGGGGGGGCGCTGCAATCAGCCCCAGCATTTT. Residues: CASSVARVGGGRCNQPQHF.

As to this clone: Because it lacks the conserved phenylalanine or tryptophan at the end, this CDR3 is likely a read error. It is unclear where the CDR3 begins or ends on the DNA, so no DNA is shown, and the CDR3 is as TCRdb lists it. The rearrangement links TRBV4-1 to TRBJ2-7; the table's TRBD2 call for D was not verified on the DNA. The CDR3 adds up to 13 amino acids, both ends counted. Germline V lookup: CDR1 MGHRA, CDR2 YSYEKL. The CDR3 loop reads CASSPHVGALSYS.

This chain links TRBV7-2 with TRBJ1-3; TRBD1 might be the D (6 bases). The CDR3 loop spans 12 amino acids. Germline CDR1 and CDR2: SGHTA and FQGNSA. V gave up 3 bases and J gave up 6 bases, with 6 bases separating them. Written as DNA, the CDR3 is TGTGCCAGCAGCTTGGGGGCAAACACCATATATTTT. Translated, it gives CASSLGANTIYF.

The rearrangement joins TRBV29-1 to TRBJ1-2; 8 bases align to TRBD1. In germline, CDR1 is SQVTM, CDR2 ANQGSEA. Unmatched junction bases numbered 8, after V lost 7 bases and J lost 7 bases. The CDR3 loop spans 12 amino acids. The CDR3 loop reads CSATTGGSGYTF. In nucleotides, the CDR3 is TGCAGCGCAACTACAGGGGGATCTGGCTACACCTTC.

The gene calls are TRBV10-1 and TRBJ2-3; TRBD2 matches 9 bases. V dropped 7 bases and J dropped 6; count of bases not matched to a gene: 8. CDR3 size: 14 residues. Germline lookup yields CDR1 WNHNN and CDR2 SYGVQD (reference sequence). The CDR3 bases are TGCGCCAGCAACTCCGGGACTAGCAATGATACGCAGTATTTT. Translation gives CASNSGTSNDTQYF.

The J gene is TRBJ2-1, the V gene TRBV2; D gene ambiguous. V gave up 8 bases and J gave up 9 bases, with 17 bases separating them. Germline assignment: CDR1 SNHLY and CDR2 FYNNEI. This CDR3 is 13 amino acids long. The DNA of the CDR3 is TGTGCCAGCCGGGTGATGGGGATGGGTGAGCAGTTCTTC. Protein product: CASRVMGMGEQFF.

This sequence joins TRBV7-6 and TRBJ2-3; D perhaps matches TRBD2 (7 bases). The CDR3 totals 16 residues. V was shortened by 5 bases and J by 2 bases, with 17 bases between the two germline ends. CDR1 and CDR2 (germline): SGHVS, FNYEAQ. CDR3 loop: CASSGLGGASTDTQYF. CDR3 DNA: TGTGCCAGCAGCGGTTTGGGGGGGGCATCCACAGATACGCAGTATTTT. Full variable domain (outside the CDR3, taken from reference TRBV7-6 and TRBJ2-3): GAGVSQSPRYKVTKRGQDVALRCDPISGHVSLYWYRQALGQGPEFLTYFNYEAQQDKSGLPNDRFSAERPEGSISTLTIQRTEQRDSAMYRCASSGLGGASTDTQYFGPGTRLTVL.

Points on this clone: One end of the junction fails to match germline, which may point to a read error. This CDR3 is CISGTGNEQFF. In nucleotides, the CDR3 is TGTATTTCCGGGACAGGGAATGAGCAGTTCTTC. The chain couples TRBV20-1 to TRBJ2-1; TRBD1 aligns across 9 bases. Germline V gives CDR1 DFQATT, CDR2 SNEGSKA (reference sequence). The CDR3 covers 11 residues.

This rearrangement joins TRBV3-1 (or the pseudogene TRBV3-2) to TRBJ2-5, with 9 bases that match TRBD1. The V gene end was trimmed by 3 bases and the J gene end by 4 bases; junction bases not matched to a gene: 6. CDR1 LGHDT and CDR2 YNNKEL come from the germline V gene (reference sequence). The CDR3 is made up of 15 amino acids. CDR3 DNA: TGTGCCAGCAGCCAGGGGGTGACAGGGGGAGAGACCCAGTACTTC. Its protein product is CASSQGVTGGETQYF.

The rearrangement uses TRBV7-2 and TRBJ2-3; 8 nucleotides agree with TRBD1. The CDR3 runs 16 residues. Germline V gene data show CDR1 as SGHTA and CDR2 as FQGNSA. The ends lost 5 bases at V and 0 bases at J; junction bases unmatched: 7. The CDR3, as DNA: TGTGCCAGCAGCGCACAGGGGGAGTTAAGCACAGATACGCAGTATTTT. This gives the protein CASSAQGELSTDTQYF.

This clone was observed a few times. CDR3 DNA sequence: TGTGCCAGCAGTTACCCCAAGTGGGACCCTGATTACGAGCAGTACTTC. Translated, it gives CASSYPKWDPDYEQYF. This chain joins TRBV6-6 and TRBJ2-7; TRBD1 or TRBD2 may be the D gene (5 bases each). Germline lookup yields CDR1 MNHNY and CDR2 SVGAGI (reference sequence). Between the trimmed V and J ends, which lost 2 bases and 4 bases, there was a span of 18 bases. The CDR3 is 16 residues long.

The chain couples TRBV4-3 to TRBJ2-1; 12 nucleotides agree with TRBD2. The CDR3 runs to 17 residues. V trimming: 4 bases; J trimming: 5 bases; junction bases outside the gene matches: 9. Per the germline V gene, CDR1 is LGHNA and CDR2 is YSLEER. The CDR3 reads CASSLNPSGGANNEQFF. CDR3 DNA sequence: TGCGCCAGCAGCCTCAATCCTAGCGGGGGGGCAAACAATGAGCAGTTCTTC.

The chain is built from TRBV2 and TRBJ2-4; the D gene is possibly TRBD2 (6 bases). The CDR3 length is 15 residues. CDR1 is SNHLY and CDR2 is FYNNEI in the germline V gene. V lost 4 bases and J lost 10, with 20 bases in between. CDR3 loop: CASSAGQSGARIQYF. The CDR3 DNA is TGTGCCAGCAGTGCCGGGCAGTCGGGAGCCCGGATTCAGTACTTC.

This clone was seen a handful of times. This chain connects TRBV30 to TRBJ2-1; D unresolved. V dropped 5 bases and J dropped 5 bases, with 19 bases sitting between them. This CDR3 spans 15 amino acids. CDR1 GTSNPN and CDR2 SVGIG come from the germline V gene (reference sequence). CDR3 DNA sequence: TGTGCCTGGGGATCGGACGGTACTCTGAACAATGAGCAGTTCTTC. Protein product: CAWGSDGTLNNEQFF.

This clone was seen only a few times. The chain recombines TRBV4-1 with TRBJ1-6; D may be TRBD1 (5 bases). The V end lost 0 bases, the J end lost 7 bases, and 19 bases lay between the germline ends. The germline V gene encodes CDR1 MGHRA and CDR2 YSYEKL. The CDR3 runs 18 residues. The CDR3 region is CASSQDRGWSSRNSPLHF. The CDR3 bases are TGCGCCAGCAGCCAAGATCGGGGGTGGAGCAGCAGAAATTCACCCCTCCACTTT.

In its sample, this clone was seen once. The J gene is TRBJ2-5, the V gene TRBV7-6, with unresolved D. Germline CDR1 reads SGHVS; CDR2 reads FNYEAQ. The CDR3 covers 14 residues. V was pared by 5 bases and J by 5 bases, with 15 bases between. The CDR3 coding sequence is TGTGCCAGCAGCCCCATGGACCTTCGGGAGACCCAGTACTTC. Amino acid sequence: CASSPMDLRETQYF.

This chain connects TRBV2 to TRBJ1-2; TRBD1 agrees at 9 bases. Germline V gene sequence: CDR1 SNHLY, CDR2 FYNNEI. V lost 6 bases, J lost 7 bases, and 12 bases stayed unmatched. The length of the CDR3 is 15 residues. Here the CDR3 DNA reads TGTGCCAGCAGGAAAGCTACAGGGGGCGCCGGTGGCTACACCTTC. Protein sequence: CASRKATGGAGGYTF.

The rearrangement joins TRBV24-1 to TRBJ2-1, with 10 bases lining up with TRBD2. The CDR3 is 16 residues long. The V and J ends lost 1 base and 3 bases, in that order; junction bases with no gene match: 2. Germline V lookup: CDR1 KGHDR, CDR2 SFDVKD. The CDR3 reads CATSDFERGGYNEQFF. The CDR3 DNA is TGTGCCACCAGTGATTTTGAGCGGGGGGGCTACAATGAGCAGTTCTTC.

V usage is TRBV7-8 and J usage is TRBJ2-7; perhaps TRBD1 as D (6 bases). CDR3 length equals 14 residues. Germline CDR1 reads SGHVS; CDR2 reads FQNEAQ. V lost 1 base and J lost 2, with 9 bases in between. Here the CDR3 DNA reads TGTGCCAGCAGCTTAGGGGACATTCCCTACGAGCAGTACTTC. It encodes CASSLGDIPYEQYF. Combining the CDR3 with reference TRBV7-8 and TRBJ2-7 gives the whole variable domain GAGVSQSPRYKVAKRGQDVALRCDPISGHVSLFWYQQALGQGPEFLTYFQNEAQLDKSGLPSDRFFAERPEGSVSTLKIQRTQQEDSAVYLCASSLGDIPYEQYFGPGTRLTVT.

The chain recombines TRBV27 with TRBJ2-3; possible D gene TRBD1, 5 bases. The CDR3 is made up of 17 amino acids. V lost 1 base and J 2 bases, leaving 16 bases between the germline ends. The germline CDR1 and CDR2 sequences are MNHEY and SMNVEV (reference sequence). The chain's CDR3 is CASSLFPTGSPTDTQYF. Here the CDR3 DNA reads TGTGCCAGCAGTTTATTCCCAACAGGAAGCCCCACAGATACGCAGTATTTT.

The chain is built from TRBV30 and TRBJ1-5; TRBD1 might be the D (5 bases). Trimming shortened V by 1 base and J by 1 base, and 8 bases separated the two germline ends. There are 14 residues in the CDR3. Germline loops: CDR1 GTSNPN, CDR2 SVGIG (reference sequence). CDR3 residues: CAWSARASNQPQHF. CDR3 DNA sequence: TGTGCCTGGAGTGCCAGGGCCAGCAATCAGCCCCAGCATTTT.

The chain is built from TRBV27 and TRBJ2-7; a weak D match, TRBD1 (5 bases). The CDR3 covers 14 residues. With 0 bases removed from V and 6 bases from J, the gap between germline ends came to 12 bases. CDR1 is MNHEY, CDR2 SMNVEV, per germline (reference sequence). The CDR3 DNA sequence: TGTGCCAGCAGTTTATCAGGGGTGGACGGCGAGCAGTACTTC. Protein: CASSLSGVDGEQYF.

The chain is built from TRBV28 and TRBJ1-4; no definite D call. Germline values: CDR1 MDHEN, CDR2 SYDVKM. The length of the CDR3 is 15 residues. Trimming removed 7 bases at V and 5 bases at J, with 17 bases between. CDR3 DNA: TGTGCCAGCACCGACGGTTCAGCTCAGAATGAAAAACTGTTTTTT. This gives the protein CASTDGSAQNEKLFF.

DNA of the CDR3: TGTGCCAGCAGCTGGGGGACAGGCAGCTCCTACGAGCAGTACTTC. This gives the protein CASSWGTGSSYEQYF. The chain joins TRBV5-6 to TRBJ2-7, with 8 bases fitting TRBD1. Germline V gene lookup returns CDR1 SGHDT and CDR2 YYEEEE. The CDR3 has 15 amino acids. Germline trimming cut 3 bases from V and 0 bases from J; bases unmatched to any gene: 5.

This sequence joins TRBV4-3 and TRBJ2-1, with D unresolved. This CDR3 region has 17 residues. CDR1 is LGHNA, CDR2 YSLEER, per germline. Trimming pared 0 bases from V and 0 bases from J, leaving 12 bases between. The CDR3 reads CASSQDLGKSSYNEQFF. In DNA form, the CDR3 reads TGCGCCAGCAGCCAAGATTTGGGGAAGAGCTCCTACAATGAGCAGTTCTTC.